Below are 8 T cell receptor beta chains sequenced from a single sample in a study of control samples from healthy donors and cancer patients. Clones were sequenced by immunoSEQ multiplex PCR, and TCRdb holds only the in-frame ones, with some missing. The sample consists of 110,000 to 150,000 clones, around nine tenths of them appearing once. The sequenced sample was blood. Receptors were obtained from a man aged 25 to 45 in good health.

V gene TRBV6-4 combines with J gene TRBJ2-1; possibly TRBD1 for D (5 bases). Germline values: CDR1 MRHNA, CDR2 SNTAGT. The CDR3 runs 15 residues. Between the trimmed V and J ends, which lost 6 bases and 4 bases, there was a span of 16 bases. CDR3 sequence (DNA): TGTGCCAGCAGCGATCAGGGTCGTGGGTACAATGAGCAGTTCTTC. Protein product: CASSDQGRGYNEQFF.

The chain recombines TRBV3-1 (or the pseudogene TRBV3-2) with TRBJ1-2, with TRBD1 identical over 9 bases. Trimming at V came to 4 bases and at J to 2 bases, leaving 11 bases not matched to a gene. CDR3 length: 17 amino acids. Germline V gene lookup returns CDR1 LGHDT and CDR2 YNNKEL (reference sequence). This chain's CDR3 is CASSRRSGQGLNYGYTF. The CDR3 coding sequence is TGTGCCAGCAGCCGACGCTCGGGACAGGGACTAAACTATGGCTACACCTTC.

The CDR3 coding sequence is TGTGCCAGCAGTTTTGGGGGGGCGCGTGGCTACACCTTC. It encodes CASSFGGARGYTF. This chain connects TRBV27 to TRBJ1-2, with a tentative D call TRBD1 (6 bases). V was trimmed by 3 bases and J by 7 bases, leaving 12 bases between them. This CDR3 is 13 amino acids long. The V gene's germline CDR1 is MNHEY and CDR2 SMNVEV (reference sequence).

The CDR3 loop is CASSPGWGEINEKLFF. DNA of the CDR3: TGTGCCAGTAGCCCCGGTTGGGGCGAAATTAATGAAAAACTGTTTTTT. The J gene is TRBJ1-4, the V gene TRBV19, with D perhaps matching TRBD1 (5 bases). The V end lost 6 bases, the J end lost 4 bases, and 18 bases lay between the germline ends. Germline V gene lookup returns CDR1 LNHDA and CDR2 SQIVND (reference sequence). This CDR3 contains 16 residues.

V is TRBV2 and J is TRBJ1-6; possible D gene TRBD1, 6 bases. Between the trimmed V and J ends, which lost 8 bases and 7 bases, there was a span of 12 bases. The CDR3 loop spans 13 amino acids. Germline V gene data show CDR1 as SNHLY and CDR2 as FYNNEI. The CDR3 region is CASYRVENSPLHF. The CDR3 DNA follows: TGTGCCAGCTACAGGGTAGAAAATTCACCCCTCCACTTT.

This chain links TRBV24-1 with TRBJ2-7, with 8 positions matching TRBD1. The CDR3 runs 15 residues. The germline CDR1 and CDR2 sequences are KGHDR and SFDVKD. J lost 2 bases, V lost 3 bases, and 5 bases had no gene match. The CDR3: CATSDAGTGAYEQYF. The CDR3 nucleotides are TGTGCCACCAGTGATGCCGGGACAGGAGCCTACGAGCAGTACTTC.

The genes are TRBV25-1 and TRBJ1-3, with TRBD1 matching 7 bases. The CDR3 length is 15 residues. CDR1 MGHDK and CDR2 SYGVNS come from the germline V gene. With 1 base clipped from V and 2 bases from J, the junction kept 2 bases outside the gene matches. The CDR3 reads CASSEFQGAGNTIYF. The CDR3 nucleotides are TGTGCCAGCAGTGAATTTCAGGGGGCTGGAAACACCATATATTTT.

J is TRBJ1-1 and V is TRBV19; the match to TRBD1 covers 7 bases. Germline V CDR1 and CDR2: LNHDA, SQIVND (reference sequence). The CDR3 has 15 amino acids. V was clipped by 1 base and J by 5 bases; unmatched bases: 7. The CDR3 loop reads CASSIGQGGFTEAFF. The CDR3 nucleotides are TGTGCCAGTAGTATAGGCCAGGGGGGTTTTACTGAAGCTTTCTTT.